Below are 6 T cell receptor beta chains sequenced from a single sample in a study of human thymus T cells. Thymic resections from corrective heart surgery supplied the tissue. The protocol was immunoSEQ multiplex PCR, while the TCRdb copy is restricted to in-frame clones and leaves out a portion. The data show tens of thousands of clones, 85% to 95% seen once. Sequencing was done on a sample of thymus tissue. The receptors were gathered from a girl under two years old with a congenital heart defect but otherwise immunologically healthy.

The chain employs TRBV28 and TRBJ1-3, with TRBD1 matching over 8 bases. Germline loops: CDR1 MDHEN, CDR2 SYDVKM. The CDR3 contains 16 residues. V shed 4 bases, J shed 4 bases, and the junction held 9 bases outside the gene matches. CDR3 sequence reads: CASSSRGLFMGNTIYF. The CDR3 region has the DNA TGTGCCAGCAGTTCCAGGGGGCTATTCATGGGAAACACCATATATTTT.

V is TRBV14 and J is TRBJ2-3, with unresolved D. Germline CDR1 SGHDN, CDR2 FVKESK. With 6 bases removed from V and 3 bases from J, the gap between germline ends came to 13 bases. The CDR3 totals 14 residues. CDR3 sequence: CASSAIQETDTQYF. CDR3 bases: TGTGCCAGCAGTGCCATTCAAGAAACAGATACGCAGTATTTT.

The rearrangement links TRBV5-8 to TRBJ2-5, with a possible D match to TRBD2 (5 bases). Looked up from germline, CDR1 is SGHTS and CDR2 is YDEGEE. The CDR3 sequence is 12 residues long. V was trimmed by 1 base and J by 4 bases, leaving 5 bases between them. In DNA form, the CDR3 reads TGTGCCAGCAGCTTGCGGGGAGAGACCCAGTACTTC. Its protein is CASSLRGETQYF.

The chain uses TRBV9 and TRBJ2-3; D not resolved. This CDR3 has 17 amino acids. V was clipped by 4 bases and J by 1 base, with 19 bases between them. In germline, CDR1 is SGDLS, CDR2 YYNGEE. The CDR3 coding sequence is TGTGCCAGCAGCCCTCCCCCCTACGTCCCCTGCACAGATACGCAGTATTTT. This sequence encodes CASSPPPYVPCTDTQYF.

This chain joins TRBV5-6 and TRBJ1-2; the D gene is possibly TRBD1 (6 bases). V was trimmed by 2 bases and J by 4 bases, leaving 15 bases between them. Germline V CDR1 and CDR2: SGHDT, YYEEEE. The CDR3 totals 15 residues. CDR3 region: CASSLWDKMSYGYTF. CDR3 nucleotides: TGTGCCAGCAGCTTATGGGACAAAATGAGCTATGGCTACACCTTC. Using reference TRBV5-6 and TRBJ1-2 for the parts outside the CDR3, the full variable domain is DAGVTQSPTHLIKTRGQQVTLRCSPKSGHDTVSWYQQALGQGPQFIFQYYEEEERQRGNFPDRFSGHQFPNYSSELNVNALLLGDSALYLCASSLWDKMSYGYTFGSGTRLTVV.

This chain connects TRBV5-8 to TRBJ2-3, with TRBD1 matching 9 bases. CDR3 length: 15 amino acids. Unmatched junction bases numbered 9, after V lost 3 bases and J lost 7 bases. Germline CDR1 is SGHTS and CDR2 is YDEGEE. Here the CDR3 reads CASSWDRAPPHTQYF. The CDR3 DNA sequence: TGTGCCAGCAGCTGGGACAGGGCCCCACCCCATACGCAGTATTTT.